This TCR beta chain was found in a study of shared clonotypes between healthy human individuals. Assay used: immunoSEQ multiplex PCR; TCRdb lists only in-frame clones, some missing. The sample gives some 2,500,000 clones, approximately 90% of which show up once; around 0.35% is in the top ten. Memory CD4+ cells were the fraction left after CD45RA+ naive selection. The CDR3 consists of 14 residues. Deletions cut 4 bases from V and 3 bases from J, with 13 bases between. Germline-derived CDR1 and CDR2 are SEHNR and FQNEAQ (reference sequence). This sequence was found in a young man in good health. Some clones in this sample may be carry-over from other donors' samples. Sequencing input: naive CD4+ T cells from PBMCs. The subset here: CD45RA+ positively selected. The chain combines TRBV7-9 with TRBJ2-7; D could derive from TRBD1 or TRBD2 (5 bases each). The CDR3 loop is CASSSGAGGYEQYF. In DNA, the CDR3 is TGTGCCAGCAGCTCCGGGGCCGGAGGCTACGAGCAGTACTTC.